These 27 T cell receptor beta chains came from one sample sequenced in a study of shared clonotypes between healthy human individuals. Clones were sequenced by immunoSEQ multiplex PCR, and TCRdb holds only the in-frame ones, with some missing. The sample consists of 2 million to 2.5 million clones, 80% to 95% of them appearing once. Sequencing used naive CD4+ T cells from PBMCs. The subset: CD45RA+ positively selected. These receptors all come from a man aged 18 to 30 in good health. Some clones in this sample may be carry-over from other donors' samples.

A single count supports this clone. This chain uses TRBV7-9 with TRBJ2-1; tentative D call: TRBD1 (5 bases). Per germline, CDR1 SEHNR and CDR2 FQNEAQ (reference sequence). The CDR3 totals 17 residues. The V gene lost 3 bases and the J gene lost 6 bases, with 21 bases spanning the gap. CDR3 nucleotide sequence: TGTGCCAGCAGCTTTGTTCCCTCGACAGATAGCAGCAATGAGCAGTTCTTC. It encodes CASSFVPSTDSSNEQFF.

J is TRBJ2-7 and V is TRBV19; the D is unclear. The CDR3 extends over 15 amino acids. The germline V and J ends were trimmed by 4 bases and 2 bases, with 15 bases remaining between them. Germline V CDR1 and CDR2: LNHDA, SQIVND (reference sequence). The CDR3 nucleotides are TGTGCCAGTAGTAGCCCTTTTGGCAGTACCTACGAGCAGTACTTC. Translation: CASSSPFGSTYEQYF.

The genes are TRBV28 and TRBJ2-7, with 9 bases that match TRBD1. The CDR3 spans 15 residues. Germline V gives CDR1 MDHEN, CDR2 SYDVKM. The J segment lost 4 bases and the V segment lost 5 bases, leaving 9 bases of the junction unmatched. CDR3 residues: CASSPTTGGLYEQYF. CDR3 sequence (DNA): TGTGCCAGCAGTCCTACCACAGGGGGCCTATACGAGCAGTACTTC.

The V call is TRBV28, the J call TRBJ1-1; TRBD1 matches 7 bases. Germline V gives CDR1 MDHEN, CDR2 SYDVKM. After removal of 1 base from V and 4 bases from J, the junction contained 9 bases not matched to a gene. CDR3 size: 16 residues. The CDR3 reads CASSLSLTDRATEAFF. The CDR3 nucleotides read TGTGCCAGCAGTTTATCGTTGACCGACAGGGCCACTGAAGCTTTCTTT.

The V gene is TRBV5-4, the J gene TRBJ2-2; TRBD2 matches 10 bases. V lost 3 bases and J lost 1; bases outside the gene matches: 3. Germline V gene data show CDR1 as SGHNT and CDR2 as YYREEE (reference sequence). This CDR3 comprises 16 residues. DNA of the CDR3: TGTGCCAGCAGCTCTTGGACTAGCGGGAACACCGGGGAGCTGTTTTTT. Residues: CASSSWTSGNTGELFF.

This chain's CDR3 is CSVDGQEGLLYTDTQYF. DNA for the CDR3: TGCAGCGTTGACGGTCAGGAGGGACTTTTATACACAGATACGCAGTATTTT. The V call is TRBV29-1, the J call TRBJ2-3; D is possibly TRBD2 (6 bases). The CDR3 consists of 17 residues. V was pared by 3 bases and J by 2 bases, with 21 bases between. Per germline, CDR1 SQVTM and CDR2 ANQGSEA.

The gene calls are TRBV10-3 and TRBJ1-4; D possibly corresponds to TRBD1 (5 bases). This CDR3 contains 14 residues. V lost 4 bases to trimming and J lost 0 bases, with 6 bases between them. From germline, CDR1 is ENHRY and CDR2 SYGVKD. Here the CDR3 reads CAISVTATNEKLFF. CDR3 nucleotide sequence: TGTGCCATCAGTGTGACAGCAACTAATGAAAAACTGTTTTTT.

V and J are TRBV5-1 and TRBJ1-5, with TRBD1 as a possible D gene (5 bases). The germline CDR1 and CDR2 sequences are SGHRS and YFSETQ. There are 13 residues in the CDR3. V dropped 4 bases and J dropped 5 bases, with 10 bases sitting between them. The CDR3 DNA sequence: TGCGCCAGCAGCACAGGAGGGGATCAGCCCCAGCATTTT. Translating it yields CASSTGGDQPQHF.

The chain has TRBV5-4 and TRBJ2-7; a possible D gene is TRBD2 (6 bases). V dropped 7 bases and J dropped 7 bases, with 18 bases sitting between them. The length of the CDR3 is 13 residues. CDR1 is SGHNT, CDR2 YYREEE, per germline (reference sequence). DNA for the CDR3: TGTGCCAGCGGGAATGGGGACTCGGGGGAGCAGTACTTC. Its translation is CASGNGDSGEQYF.

As to this clone: Other DNA sequences in the same sample also yield this CDR3. The rearrangement links TRBV28 to TRBJ2-3; D call uncertain. Between the trimmed V and J ends, which lost 3 bases and 0 bases, there was a span of 4 bases. Per germline, CDR1 MDHEN and CDR2 SYDVKM. The CDR3 consists of 13 residues. The CDR3, as DNA: TGTGCCAGCAGTTTTCGGAGCACAGATACGCAGTATTTT. It yields the protein CASSFRSTDTQYF.

The rearrangement joins TRBV4-1 to TRBJ1-5, with a tentative D call TRBD1 (5 bases). Between the trimmed V and J ends, which lost 1 base and 0 bases, there was a span of 10 bases. This CDR3 comprises 16 residues. Germline V gene data show CDR1 as MGHRA and CDR2 as YSYEKL. The CDR3 is CASSQAGRGSNQPQHF. The CDR3 DNA is TGCGCCAGCAGCCAAGCAGGGCGAGGTAGCAATCAGCCCCAGCATTTT.

The chain is built from TRBV29-1 and TRBJ2-5; D is unresolved. The CDR3 is 12 residues long. V shed 6 bases and J shed 11 bases, with 19 bases lying between them. The germline gives CDR1 SQVTM, CDR2 ANQGSEA. CDR3 nucleotides: TGCAGCGTGATACGGGTGTCTCCGGATCAGTACTTC. Translating it yields CSVIRVSPDQYF.

The chain is built from TRBV5-8 and TRBJ2-7; a possible D gene is TRBD2 (5 bases). The germline V and J ends were trimmed by 1 base and 0 bases, with 8 bases remaining between them. This CDR3 contains 14 residues. Germline loops: CDR1 SGHTS, CDR2 YDEGEE. The CDR3 DNA reads as TGTGCCAGCAGCTTGTTAGGGAGCTCCTACGAGCAGTACTTC. It translates to CASSLLGSSYEQYF.

The genes are TRBV5-1 and TRBJ2-1, with 13 bases matching TRBD2. The J segment lost 13 bases and the V segment lost 8 bases, leaving 12 bases of the junction unmatched. Looked up from germline, CDR1 is SGHRS and CDR2 is YFSETQ. The CDR3 covers 14 residues. In nucleotides, the CDR3 is TGCGCCAGTGGCCCTGGGACTAGCGGGATCGTCCAGTTCTTC. Protein product: CASGPGTSGIVQFF.

The CDR3 DNA reads as TGTGCCAGCAGCTTAGAAAGCTCTGGAAACACCATATATTTT. It encodes CASSLESSGNTIYF. The V and J genes are TRBV11-2 and TRBJ1-3; D not certain. The CDR3 covers 14 residues. Deletions cut 0 bases from V and 0 bases from J, with 3 bases between. The germline V gene has CDR1 SGHAT and CDR2 FQNNGV.

Only one count was recorded for this clone. V usage is TRBV11-2 and J usage is TRBJ2-3, with D perhaps matching TRBD2 (5 bases). With 4 bases removed from V and 0 bases from J, the gap between germline ends came to 11 bases. Looked up from germline, CDR1 is SGHAT and CDR2 is FQNNGV. This CDR3 has 15 amino acids. The CDR3 here is CASSSAGSSTDTQYF. Written as DNA, the CDR3 is TGTGCCAGCAGCTCGGCGGGTAGTAGCACAGATACGCAGTATTTT.

The count of this clone is one. The J gene is TRBJ2-1, the V gene TRBV28; TRBD2 is a possible D gene (6 bases). CDR3 length equals 15 residues. Germline lookup yields CDR1 MDHEN and CDR2 SYDVKM. V was cut by 1 base and J by 3 bases, with 10 bases left in between. The DNA of the CDR3 is TGTGCCAGCAGTTTATTCCCTAGCGTCTACAATGAGCAGTTCTTC. Its protein product is CASSLFPSVYNEQFF.

The V gene is TRBV7-6, the J gene TRBJ2-1; D remains ambiguous. The CDR3 is 18 residues long. CDR1 is SGHVS and CDR2 is FNYEAQ in the germline V gene. The V and J ends lost 5 bases and 5 bases respectively, with 25 bases between them. CDR3 DNA sequence: TGTGCCAGCAGCCCAGGTATTAGACACTCCCGGTTCAACAATGAGCAGTTCTTC. Protein: CASSPGIRHSRFNNEQFF.

This chain links TRBV6-1 with TRBJ2-1; perhaps TRBD1 as D (5 bases). The CDR3 sequence is 14 residues long. Germline CDR1 reads MNHNS; CDR2 reads SASEGT. The V end was cut by 4 bases, the J end by 6 bases, with 13 bases between. CDR3 sequence reads: CASSAQGGSNEQFF. The CDR3 DNA is TGTGCCAGCAGTGCCCAGGGCGGAAGCAATGAGCAGTTCTTC.

This rearrangement joins TRBV27 to TRBJ1-2; 7 positions agree with TRBD1. This CDR3 spans 14 amino acids. J gave up 8 bases and V 5 bases, and 11 bases lay outside the gene matches. Germline values: CDR1 MNHEY, CDR2 SMNVEV (reference sequence). CDR3 nucleotides: TGTGCCAGCAGTCTCGACAGGGACCGACGGGGCTACACCTTC. It is translated as CASSLDRDRRGYTF.

The J gene is TRBJ1-1, the V gene TRBV28; D remains unclear. The CDR3 consists of 11 residues. V lost 6 bases, J lost 8 bases, and 10 bases lay in between. Germline V gene sequence: CDR1 MDHEN, CDR2 SYDVKM. In nucleotides, the CDR3 is TGTGCCAGCAGCGGAAACAGAGAAGCTTTCTTT. This sequence encodes CASSGNREAFF.

The chain recombines TRBV27 with TRBJ2-1; TRBD2 agrees at 10 bases. Trimming took 6 bases from V and 9 from J; bases not matched to a gene: 14. CDR1 is MNHEY, CDR2 SMNVEV, per germline (reference sequence). The CDR3 is 16 amino acids. CDR3 residues: CASSFSSGRGVGEQFF. CDR3 in DNA: TGTGCCAGCAGCTTCTCTAGCGGGAGAGGAGTAGGTGAGCAGTTCTTC.

The genes are TRBV11-2 and TRBJ2-5; possibly TRBD1 or TRBD2 for D (5 bases each). The CDR3 consists of 15 residues. V was cut by 0 bases and J by 5 bases, with 13 bases left in between. Germline CDR1 reads SGHAT; CDR2 reads FQNNGV. The CDR3: CASSLDIRGGETQYF. The CDR3 DNA follows: TGTGCCAGCAGCTTAGATATAAGGGGCGGGGAGACCCAGTACTTC.

This chain links TRBV2 with TRBJ2-3; 7 bases map to TRBD2. Germline V gene sequence: CDR1 SNHLY, CDR2 FYNNEI. CDR3 length: 14 residues. After removal of 4 bases from V and 5 bases from J, the junction contained 6 bases not matched to a gene. CDR3 sequence: CASSVTSREDTQYF. The CDR3 nucleotides read TGTGCCAGCAGTGTGACTAGCAGAGAAGATACGCAGTATTTT.

The gene calls are TRBV28 and TRBJ2-5; 9 bases line up with TRBD1. Trimming took 5 bases from V and 2 from J; bases not matched to a gene: 6. In germline, CDR1 is MDHEN, CDR2 SYDVKM. The CDR3 has 15 residues. The CDR3 DNA sequence: TGTGCCAGCAGTCCACAGGGGGCCCCACAAGAGACCCAGTACTTC. Its translation: CASSPQGAPQETQYF. The full variable domain, its missing parts supplied by reference TRBV28 and TRBJ2-5, is DVKVTQSSRYLVKRTGEKVFLECVQDMDHENMFWYRQDPGLGLRLIYFSYDVKMKEKGDIPEGYSVSREKKERFSLILESASTNQTSMYLCASSPQGAPQETQYFGPGTRLLVL.

The rearrangement uses TRBV30 and TRBJ2-3, with 10 bases fitting TRBD2. CDR1 is GTSNPN, CDR2 SVGIG, per germline (reference sequence). J lost 5 bases, V lost 5 bases, and 10 bases had no gene match. The CDR3 is made up of 15 amino acids. CDR3 region: CAWSWTSGTLDTQYF. CDR3 nucleotides: TGTGCCTGGTCCTGGACTAGCGGTACCCTAGATACGCAGTATTTT. The full variable domain, its missing parts supplied by reference TRBV30 and TRBJ2-3, is SQTIHQWPATLVQPVGSPLSLECTVEGTSNPNLYWYRQAAGRGLQLLFYSVGIGQISSEVPQNLSASRPQDRQFILSSKKLLLSDSGFYLCAWSWTSGTLDTQYFGPGTRLTVL.

The rearrangement uses TRBV7-9 and TRBJ2-1, with 7 nucleotides matching TRBD2. The CDR3 is 15 amino acids. V was pared by 3 bases and J by 0 bases, with 2 bases of the junction left unmatched. Germline lookup yields CDR1 SEHNR and CDR2 FQNEAQ (reference sequence). The CDR3 nucleotides read TGTGCCAGCAGCTTTCAGCGGGGCTCCTACAATGAGCAGTTCTTC. Translating gives CASSFQRGSYNEQFF.